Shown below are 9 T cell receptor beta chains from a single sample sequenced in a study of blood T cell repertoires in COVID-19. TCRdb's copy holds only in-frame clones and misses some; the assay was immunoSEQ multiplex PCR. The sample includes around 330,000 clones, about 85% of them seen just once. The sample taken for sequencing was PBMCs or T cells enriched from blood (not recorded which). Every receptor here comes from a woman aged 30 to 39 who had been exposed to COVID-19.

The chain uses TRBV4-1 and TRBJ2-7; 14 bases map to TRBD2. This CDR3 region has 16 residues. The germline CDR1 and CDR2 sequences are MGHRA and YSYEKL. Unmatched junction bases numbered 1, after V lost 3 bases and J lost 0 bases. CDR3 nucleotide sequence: TGCGCCAGCAGCCACGGACTAGCGGGGGGCTCCTACGAGCAGTACTTC. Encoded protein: CASSHGLAGGSYEQYF.

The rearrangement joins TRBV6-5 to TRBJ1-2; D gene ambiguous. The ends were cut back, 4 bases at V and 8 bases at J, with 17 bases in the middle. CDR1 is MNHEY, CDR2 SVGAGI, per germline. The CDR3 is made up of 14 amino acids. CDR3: CASSSTIKLEGYTF. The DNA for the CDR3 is TGTGCCAGCAGTTCCACAATTAAACTAGAGGGCTACACCTTC.

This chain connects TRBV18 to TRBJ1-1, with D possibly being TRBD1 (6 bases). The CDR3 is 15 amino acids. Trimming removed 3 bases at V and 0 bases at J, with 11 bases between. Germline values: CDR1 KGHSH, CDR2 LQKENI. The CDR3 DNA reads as TGTGCCAGCTCACCTTCAGGGGAATTGAACACTGAAGCTTTCTTT. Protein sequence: CASSPSGELNTEAFF. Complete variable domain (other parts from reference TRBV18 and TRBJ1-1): NAGVMQNPRHLVRRRGQEARLRCSPMKGHSHVYWYRQLPEEGLKFMVYLQKENIIDESGMPKERFSAEFPKEGPSILRIQQVVRGDSAAYFCASSPSGELNTEAFFGQGTRLTVV.

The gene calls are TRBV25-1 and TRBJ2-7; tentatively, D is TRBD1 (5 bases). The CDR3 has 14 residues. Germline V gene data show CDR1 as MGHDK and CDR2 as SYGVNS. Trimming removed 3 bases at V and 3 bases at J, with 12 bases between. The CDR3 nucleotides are TGTGCCAGCAGTGAGCCAGGGCTCAACTACGAGCAGTACTTC. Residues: CASSEPGLNYEQYF.

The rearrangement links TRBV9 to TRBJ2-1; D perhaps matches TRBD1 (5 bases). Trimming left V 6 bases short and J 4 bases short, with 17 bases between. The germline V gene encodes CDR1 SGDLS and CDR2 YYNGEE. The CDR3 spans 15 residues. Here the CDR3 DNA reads TGTGCCAGCACCAACGGTGGGGCAATTTACAATGAGCAGTTCTTC. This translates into CASTNGGAIYNEQFF.

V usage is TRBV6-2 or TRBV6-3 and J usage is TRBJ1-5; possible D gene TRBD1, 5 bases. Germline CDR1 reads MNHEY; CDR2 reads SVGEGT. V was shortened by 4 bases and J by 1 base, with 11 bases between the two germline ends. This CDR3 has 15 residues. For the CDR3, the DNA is TGTGCCAGCAGTTCAAACAGGATGAGCAATCAGCCCCAGCATTTT. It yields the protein CASSSNRMSNQPQHF.

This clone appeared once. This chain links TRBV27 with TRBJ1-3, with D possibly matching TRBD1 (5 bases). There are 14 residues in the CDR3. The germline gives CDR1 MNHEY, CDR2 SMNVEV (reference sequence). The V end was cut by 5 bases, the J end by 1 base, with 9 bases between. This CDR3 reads CASSQGTSGNTIYF. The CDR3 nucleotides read TGTGCCAGCAGTCAGGGTACTTCTGGAAACACCATATATTTT.

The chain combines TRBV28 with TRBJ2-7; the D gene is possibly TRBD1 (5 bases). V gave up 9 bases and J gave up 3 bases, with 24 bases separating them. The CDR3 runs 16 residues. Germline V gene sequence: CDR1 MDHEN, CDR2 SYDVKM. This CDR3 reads CARARNTGPPYYEQYF. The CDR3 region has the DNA TGTGCCAGAGCTCGTAATACAGGACCCCCGTACTACGAGCAGTACTTC.

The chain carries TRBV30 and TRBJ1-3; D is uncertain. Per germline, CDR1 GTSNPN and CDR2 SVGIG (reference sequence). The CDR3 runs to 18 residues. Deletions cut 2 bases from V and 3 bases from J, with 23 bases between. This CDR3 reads CAWSQYSFGNTVGNTIYF. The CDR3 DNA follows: TGTGCCTGGAGTCAATACTCTTTCGGGAATACGGTTGGAAACACCATATATTTT.